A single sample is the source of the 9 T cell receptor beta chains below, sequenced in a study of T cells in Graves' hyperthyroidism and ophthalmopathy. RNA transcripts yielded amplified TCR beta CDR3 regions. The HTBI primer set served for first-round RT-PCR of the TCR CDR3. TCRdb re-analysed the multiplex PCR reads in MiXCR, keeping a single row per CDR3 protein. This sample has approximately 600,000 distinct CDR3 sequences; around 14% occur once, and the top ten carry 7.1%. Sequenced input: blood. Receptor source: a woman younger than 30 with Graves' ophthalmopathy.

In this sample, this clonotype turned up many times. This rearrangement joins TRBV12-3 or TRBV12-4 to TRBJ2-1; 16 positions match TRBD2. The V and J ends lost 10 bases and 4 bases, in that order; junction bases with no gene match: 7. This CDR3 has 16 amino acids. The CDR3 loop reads CATAGLAGGPYNEQFF. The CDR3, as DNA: TGTGCCACCGCGGGACTAGCGGGAGGGCCTTACAATGAGCAGTTCTTC.

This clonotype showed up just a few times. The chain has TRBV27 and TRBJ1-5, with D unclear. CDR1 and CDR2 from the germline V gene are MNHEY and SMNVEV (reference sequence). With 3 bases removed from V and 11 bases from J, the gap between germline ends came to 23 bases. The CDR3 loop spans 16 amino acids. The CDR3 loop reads CASSFSAEKEVYAQHF. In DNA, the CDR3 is TGTGCCAGCAGTTTCTCGGCAGAGAAGGAGGTTTATGCCCAGCATTTT.

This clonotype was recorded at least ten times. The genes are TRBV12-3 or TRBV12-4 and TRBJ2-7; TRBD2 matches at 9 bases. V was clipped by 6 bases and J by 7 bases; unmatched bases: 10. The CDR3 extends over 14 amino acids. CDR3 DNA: TGTGCCAGCAGAATTAGCGGGAGAGCGTGGGAGCAGTACTTC. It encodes CASRISGRAWEQYF.

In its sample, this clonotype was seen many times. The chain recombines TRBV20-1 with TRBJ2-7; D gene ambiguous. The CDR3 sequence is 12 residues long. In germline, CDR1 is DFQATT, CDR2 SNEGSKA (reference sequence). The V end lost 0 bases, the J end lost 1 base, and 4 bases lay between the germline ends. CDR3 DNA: TGCAGTGCTAGAGAGGTGTCCTACGAGCAGTACTTC. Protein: CSAREVSYEQYF.

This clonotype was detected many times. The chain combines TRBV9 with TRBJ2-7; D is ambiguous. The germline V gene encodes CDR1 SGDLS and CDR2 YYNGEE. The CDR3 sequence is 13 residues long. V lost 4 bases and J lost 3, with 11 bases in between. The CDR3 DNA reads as TGTGCCAGCAGCCCTGGGAACGACTACGAGCAGTACTTC. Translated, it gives CASSPGNDYEQYF.

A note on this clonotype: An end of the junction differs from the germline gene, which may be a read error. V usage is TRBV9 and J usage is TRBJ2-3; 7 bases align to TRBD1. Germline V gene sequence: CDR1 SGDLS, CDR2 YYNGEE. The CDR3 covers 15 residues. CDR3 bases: TGTGCCAGCAGCGTAATGGGTGCGAGGACAGGTACGCAGTATTTT. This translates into CASSVMGARTGTQYF.

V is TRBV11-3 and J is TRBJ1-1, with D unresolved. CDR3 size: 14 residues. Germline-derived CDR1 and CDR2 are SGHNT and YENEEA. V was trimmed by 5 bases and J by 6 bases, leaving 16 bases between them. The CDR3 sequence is CASSPGLKGPEAFF. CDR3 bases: TGTGCCAGCAGCCCGGGCCTCAAAGGACCTGAAGCTTTCTTT. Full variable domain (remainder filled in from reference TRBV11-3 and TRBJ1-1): EAGVVQSPRYKIIEKKQPVAFWCNPISGHNTLYWYLQNLGQGPELLIRYENEEAVDDSQLPKDRFSAERLKGVDSTLKIQPAELGDSAVYLCASSPGLKGPEAFFGQGTRLTVV.

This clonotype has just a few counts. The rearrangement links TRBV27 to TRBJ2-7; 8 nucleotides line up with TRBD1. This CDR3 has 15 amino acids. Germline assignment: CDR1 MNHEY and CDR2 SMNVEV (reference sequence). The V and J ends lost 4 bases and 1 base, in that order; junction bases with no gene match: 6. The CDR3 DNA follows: TGTGCCAGCAGTTCGGACAGGGAATCGTCCTACGAGCAGTACTTC. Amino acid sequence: CASSSDRESSYEQYF.

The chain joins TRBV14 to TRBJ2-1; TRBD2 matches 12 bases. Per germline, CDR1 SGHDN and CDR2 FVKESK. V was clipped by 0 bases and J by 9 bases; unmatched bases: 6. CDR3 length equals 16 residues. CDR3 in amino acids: CASSQDRLAGDIEQFF. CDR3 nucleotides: TGTGCCAGCAGCCAAGATAGACTAGCGGGAGATATTGAGCAGTTCTTC.